This TCR beta chain stems from a study of neoadjuvant nivolumab and ipilimumab in lung cancer. Study-level points and caveats: Resected tumors had greater TCR richness and clonality than uninvolved lung. TCR receptors were sequenced in few samples.

Libraries were prepared by immunoSEQ multiplex PCR; TCRdb keeps only in-frame clonotypes and omits some of them. The sample shows roughly 4,000 clones, 80% to 90% of them seen only once. With respect to this clone: What it binds is unknown.

Germline assignment: CDR1 MNHNY and CDR2 SVGAGI (reference sequence). V was pared by 0 bases and J by 10 bases, with 13 bases between. The length of the CDR3 is 15 residues. The sample consisted of normal lung tissue adjacent to the tumor, taken after neoadjuvant nivolumab, alone or with ipilimumab, at or shortly before surgery. The rearrangement joins TRBV6-6 to TRBJ1-6; weak D call: TRBD1 (5 bases). The sequence was collected from an adult with non-small cell lung cancer. Some clones in this sample may be carry-over from other donors' samples. In nucleotides, the CDR3 is TGTGCCAGCAGTTACTCGCCGGAGGGGAGCTCACCCCTCCACTTT. Translating gives CASSYSPEGSSPLHF.